This T cell receptor (beta chain) was sequenced in a study of cytomegalovirus exposure and HLA in healthy donors. Overall study results and limits: According to the study, 160 or so TCR beta chains were cytomegalovirus-associated. First-cohort TCR clusters were later found to tend to co-occur in the 130 or so validation repertoires. The majority of TCR sequences were rare, yet some public TCRs appeared in many donors.

Repertoires were generated with immunoSEQ multiplex PCR, while TCRdb's copy carries only in-frame clones and drops some. Of 60,000 to 65,000 clones listed, approximately 95% were seen once; the top ten hold more than 0.9%. Concerning this clone itself: Its specificity is unknown.

This clonotype was sampled from a woman between 18 and 30 years old in good health and CMV-seronegative. The sample was PBMCs.

The CDR3 nucleotides are TGTGCCAGCAGGGAGACTAGCGGGGGTACAAACATTCAGTACTTC. This gives the protein CASRETSGGTNIQYF. The chain is built from TRBV6-5 and TRBJ2-4; 12 bases are shared with TRBD2. Trimming cost V 6 bases and J 6 bases; bases outside gene matches: 6. Germline V gene data show CDR1 as MNHEY and CDR2 as SVGAGI. The CDR3 totals 15 residues.